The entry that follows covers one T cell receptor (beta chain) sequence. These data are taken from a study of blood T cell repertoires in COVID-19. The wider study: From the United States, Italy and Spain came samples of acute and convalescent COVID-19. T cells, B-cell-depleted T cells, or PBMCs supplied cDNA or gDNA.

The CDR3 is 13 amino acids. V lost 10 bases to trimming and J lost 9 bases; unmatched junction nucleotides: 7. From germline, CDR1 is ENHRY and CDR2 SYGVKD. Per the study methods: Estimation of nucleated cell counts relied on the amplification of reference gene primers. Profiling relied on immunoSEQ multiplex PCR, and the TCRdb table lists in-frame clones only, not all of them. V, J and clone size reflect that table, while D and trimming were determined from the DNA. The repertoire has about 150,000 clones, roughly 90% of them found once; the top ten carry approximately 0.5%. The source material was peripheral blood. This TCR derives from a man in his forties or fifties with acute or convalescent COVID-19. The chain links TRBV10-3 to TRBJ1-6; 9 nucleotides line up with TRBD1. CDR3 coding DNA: TGTGCCACCGGGACAGGGTTCTTTTCACCCCTCCACTTT. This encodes CATGTGFFSPLHF.